This is a list of T cell receptor beta chains from one sample in a study of OX40 agonist ivuxolimab in advanced cancers. The method was immunoSEQ multiplex PCR; TCRdb's version includes in-frame clones alone and lacks a portion of them. The table records around 61,000 clones, approximately 81% of them present only once. The sequencing used CD4+ or CD8+ T cells sorted from blood, collected in a trial of the OX40 agonist ivuxolimab. The receptors stem from an adult with an advanced solid tumor such as melanoma, head and neck, liver or kidney cancer. CDR3s include the opening cysteine and the closing phenylalanine or tryptophan. Fields, in order: J gene, clone size, D gene, V gene, CDR3 protein, CDR3 DNA. D genes are given only for firm matches. Clone size is stated in some rows and not others, as once, few, many or a class when expanded.

j_gene: TRBJ1-2
abundance: -
d_gene: TRBD1
v_gene: TRBV6-1
CDR3aa: CASSDGTGVGGYTF
CDR3nt: TGTGCCAGCAGTGACGGGACAGGGGTTGGTGGCTACACCTTC

j_gene: TRBJ2-5
abundance: -
d_gene: -
v_gene: TRBV11-2
CDR3aa: CASSFSRLTQETQYF
CDR3nt: TGTGCCAGCAGCTTTTCCCGGCTCACACAAGAGACCCAGTACTTC

j_gene: TRBJ2-2
abundance: -
d_gene: -
v_gene: TRBV10-3
CDR3aa: CAIRIVGTGELFF
CDR3nt: TGTGCCATCAGGATCGTGGGCACCGGGGAGCTGTTTTTT

j_gene: TRBJ1-2
abundance: few
d_gene: -
v_gene: TRBV10-3
CDR3aa: CAITNDRKGNYGYTF
CDR3nt: TGTGCCATCACCAATGACAGGAAGGGGAACTATGGCTACACCTTC

j_gene: TRBJ2-1
abundance: -
d_gene: TRBD1
v_gene: TRBV6-5
CDR3aa: CASSPGRDRGLVEFF
CDR3nt: TGTGCCAGCAGCCCCGGGCGGGACAGGGGGCTTGTTGAGTTCTTC

j_gene: TRBJ2-5
abundance: -
d_gene: -
v_gene: TRBV7-9
CDR3aa: CASSLDLLQETQYF
CDR3nt: TGTGCCAGCAGCTTAGATCTGTTACAAGAGACCCAGTACTTC

j_gene: TRBJ1-5
abundance: -
d_gene: TRBD1
v_gene: TRBV7-2
CDR3aa: CASSRTGGYSNQPQHF
CDR3nt: TGTGCCAGCAGCCGGACAGGGGGCTATAGCAATCAGCCCCAGCATTTT

j_gene: TRBJ2-6
abundance: -
d_gene: -
v_gene: TRBV2
CDR3aa: CASSGQGPGANVLTF
CDR3nt: TGTGCCAGCAGTGGTCAGGGGCCTGGGGCCAACGTCCTGACTTTC

j_gene: TRBJ1-4
abundance: -
d_gene: -
v_gene: TRBV28
CDR3aa: CASSLVGVRSEKLFF
CDR3nt: TGTGCCAGCAGTTTAGTGGGGGTTCGGAGTGAAAAACTGTTTTTT

j_gene: TRBJ2-1
abundance: -
d_gene: -
v_gene: TRBV5-1
CDR3aa: CASSLTGLYNEQFF
CDR3nt: TGCGCCAGCAGCTTGACCGGGCTCTACAATGAGCAGTTCTTC

j_gene: TRBJ1-2
abundance: -
d_gene: -
v_gene: TRBV29-1
CDR3aa: CSVLAAYGYTF
CDR3nt: TGCAGCGTCCTGGCAGCCTACGGCTACACCTTC

j_gene: TRBJ2-7
abundance: few
d_gene: -
v_gene: TRBV6-1
CDR3aa: CASSEGNNGRYEQYF
CDR3nt: TGTGCCAGCAGTGAAGGTAACAACGGGCGGTACGAGCAGTACTTC

j_gene: TRBJ1-1
abundance: -
d_gene: -
v_gene: TRBV7-3
CDR3aa: CASSLSREAFF
CDR3nt: TGTGCCAGCAGCTTATCTCGAGAAGCTTTCTTT

j_gene: TRBJ2-5
abundance: -
d_gene: -
v_gene: TRBV4-2
CDR3aa: CASSPLIEELQETQYF
CDR3nt: TGTGCCAGCAGCCCCCTAATAGAAGAACTTCAAGAGACCCAGTACTTC

j_gene: TRBJ2-7
abundance: -
d_gene: TRBD2
v_gene: TRBV7-9
CDR3aa: CASSLNQWAGALGQYF
CDR3nt: TGTGCCAGCAGCTTAAATCAATGGGCGGGAGCCCTAGGGCAGTACTTC

j_gene: TRBJ2-7
abundance: -
d_gene: -
v_gene: TRBV7-2
CDR3aa: CASSKSPGLTLEQYF
CDR3nt: TGTGCCAGCAGCAAATCGCCGGGCCTAACGCTCGAGCAGTACTTC

j_gene: TRBJ2-2
abundance: -
d_gene: TRBD2
v_gene: TRBV5-1
CDR3aa: CASSLDGAGVSTGELFF
CDR3nt: TGCGCCAGCAGCTTGGACGGGGCGGGAGTTTCCACCGGGGAGCTGTTTTTT

j_gene: TRBJ2-7
abundance: -
d_gene: TRBD1
v_gene: TRBV5-1
CDR3aa: CASRYTGTASYEQYF
CDR3nt: TGCGCCAGCAGGTACACCGGGACAGCCTCCTACGAGCAGTACTTC

j_gene: TRBJ2-1
abundance: once
d_gene: TRBD2
v_gene: TRBV7-3
CDR3aa: CASSPSSGEQFF
CDR3nt: TGTGCCAGCAGCCCCTCTAGCGGTGAGCAGTTCTTC

j_gene: TRBJ2-1
abundance: -
d_gene: TRBD1
v_gene: TRBV7-2
CDR3aa: CASSLDRGQQFF
CDR3nt: TGTGCCAGCAGCCTGGACAGGGGGCAGCAGTTCTTC